A single sample gave rise to the 8 T cell receptor beta chains below, sequenced in a study of Graves' ophthalmopathy and Graves' hyperthyroidism. Beta-chain TCR CDR3 regions were amplified from RNA transcripts. Second-round multiplex PCR came after first-round RT-PCR with HTBI primers. TCRdb reprocessed the multiplex PCR reads with MiXCR, giving one entry per CDR3 protein. The repertoire holds around 660,000 distinct CDR3 sequences, with about two fifths as singletons. Material for sequencing was peripheral blood. The origin of the receptors is an adult man with Graves' ophthalmopathy.

This clonotype was found a few times. The chain joins TRBV6-6 to TRBJ1-5, with a weak D call TRBD1 (6 bases). The CDR3 spans 14 residues. Germline assignment: CDR1 MNHNY and CDR2 SVGAGI (reference sequence). Trimming pared 2 bases from V and 5 bases from J, leaving 10 bases between. CDR3 loop: CASSYLGADQPQHF. The CDR3, as DNA: TGTGCCAGCAGTTACCTGGGGGCCGATCAGCCCCAGCATTTT.

A note on this clonotype: A much larger clone differs from this one at a single base, so this may be a read error. This chain links TRBV5-6 with TRBJ2-7; possibly TRBD1 for D (6 bases). This CDR3 spans 13 amino acids. Germline assignment: CDR1 SGHDT and CDR2 YYEEEE. The CDR3 region has the DNA TGTGCCAGCAGCTTAGGACAGCTCTACGAGCAGTGCTTC. It encodes CASSLGQLYEQCF.

The J gene is TRBJ2-2, the V gene TRBV29-1; TRBD1 matches 9 bases. The germline CDR1 and CDR2 sequences are SQVTM and ANQGSEA. J lost 1 base, V lost 4 bases, and 4 bases had no gene match. The CDR3 sequence is 15 residues long. The DNA for the CDR3 is TGCAGCGTTGCTTTGGGACAGGGGAACACCGGGGAGCTGTTTTTT. This sequence encodes CSVALGQGNTGELFF.

The table lists this clonotype with many counts. CDR3 DNA sequence: TGCGCCAGCAGCCCGTGGACAGGGATTGGAGCGGGAGGGGACGAGCAGTACTTC. It specifies CASSPWTGIGAGGDEQYF. J is TRBJ2-7 and V is TRBV5-1; 10 bases map to TRBD2. Germline V gives CDR1 SGHRS, CDR2 YFSETQ. V trimming: 4 bases; J trimming: 5 bases; junction bases outside the gene matches: 18. The CDR3 loop spans 18 amino acids.

This clonotype was seen more than once but under ten times. The genes are TRBV6-6 and TRBJ2-7; D not resolved. Per germline, CDR1 MNHNY and CDR2 SVGAGI (reference sequence). Between the trimmed V and J ends, which lost 7 bases and 5 bases, there was a span of 12 bases. The CDR3 contains 12 residues. The CDR3 reads CASNSLTDEQYF. The CDR3 coding sequence is TGTGCCAGCAACAGTTTAACCGACGAGCAGTACTTC.

This clonotype came up a few times. One end of the junction varies from germline; a read error may be responsible. The CDR3 DNA sequence: TGTGCCGGCAGCCCAATGGCCGGGAACACTGAAGCTTTCTTT. Protein sequence: CAGSPMAGNTEAFF. The genes are TRBV2 and TRBJ1-1; unclear D gene. The CDR3 has 14 amino acids. Per the germline V gene, CDR1 is SNHLY and CDR2 is FYNNEI. Full variable domain (missing parts from reference TRBV2 and TRBJ1-1): EPEVTQTPSHQVTQMGQEVILRCVPISNHLYFYWYRQILGQKVEFLVSFYNNEISEKSEIFDDQFSVERPDGSNFTLKIRSTKLEDSAMYFCAGSPMAGNTEAFFGQGTRLTVV.

This clonotype came up many times. The chain recombines TRBV7-7 with TRBJ2-5; D may be TRBD1 (5 bases). Germline V CDR1 and CDR2: SSHAT, FNYEAQ (reference sequence). This CDR3 contains 14 residues. Trimming took 2 bases from V and 5 from J, leaving 12 bases between them. The CDR3 DNA is TGTGCCAGCAGCTTAAGTGGCAGGGTCGAGACCCAGTACTTC. It is translated as CASSLSGRVETQYF. Together with reference TRBV7-7 and TRBJ2-5, the CDR3 gives the full variable domain: GAGVSQSPRYKVTKRGQDVTLRCDPISSHATLYWYQQALGQGPEFLTYFNYEAQPDKSGLPSDRFSAERPEGSISTLTIQRTEQRDSAMYRCASSLSGRVETQYFGPGTRLLVL.

The sample holds many counts of this clonotype. The V call is TRBV7-8, the J call TRBJ2-2; tentatively, D is TRBD1 (6 bases). The CDR3 is made up of 15 amino acids. Deletions cut 5 bases from V and 2 bases from J, with 12 bases between. Germline CDR1 and CDR2: SGHVS and FQNEAQ. CDR3 loop: CASSPWDTNTGELFF. Here the CDR3 DNA reads TGTGCCAGCAGCCCGTGGGACACCAACACCGGGGAGCTGTTTTTT.